What follows describes a single TCR beta chain. The target of this receptor is not known. No base quality information exists; no much larger clone differs at one position. The meaning of the sample's treatment or condition label: allogeneic hematopoietic cell transplantation with graft depleted of TCRalphabeta T cells and CD19 B cells. TCRalphabeta/CD19-depleted allogeneic hematopoietic cell grafts were given to the transplant recipients, all of whom were children. The method was PCR. Instrument used: Illumina HiSeq 2500. TCR libraries were prepared with molecular barcoding, using unique molecular identifiers to normalize TCRbeta repertoire quantification. TCRdb reprocessing: public reads trimmed at Q25 with fastp, clones called with MiXCR, in-frame beta chains kept. Identical CDR3 proteins give one entry, which carries the most common genes and DNA. The sample table records about 420,000 distinct CDR3 sequences; 15% to 20% of these occur just once. Under 30% of the sample belongs to the ten largest clones.

The germline V gene gives CDR1 as MGHRA and CDR2 as YSYEKL. The CDR3 runs 16 residues from the cysteine to the phenylalanine. The entry retains the CDR3 DNA only, 48 bases that are in frame from base 1. V has 0 bases trimmed and J has 1 base trimmed; junction bases matching no gene number 3. This sample is part of a study of T-cell reconstitution after alpha-beta-depleted transplantation in children (dated by TCRdb to about 2016). In terms of the full investigation: The study quantitatively tracked T-cell immune reconstitution after TCRalphabeta/CD19-depleted allogeneic hematopoietic cell transplantation in children using TCR repertoire profiling.

Points the paper makes about the study in general: The apparently early alphabetaT-cell count recovery about two months after transplant was reportedly dependent on only several hundred rapidly expanded clones derived from non-depleted graft cells. Over the following months the frequencies of hyperexpanded clones went down, and after one year T-cell counts and TCRbeta diversity were mostly credited to newly produced T cells. In some patients, the high TCRbeta diversity seen at day 60 was put down to recipient T cells and intrathymic progenitors that had survived conditioning.

This TCR was sampled from a boy under three years old who had a stem cell transplant for Wiskott-Aldrich syndrome, so the T cells may come from the graft donor. The chain joins TRBV4-1 to TRBJ2-5; 9 nucleotides in the junction match TRBD1. The material sequenced was PBMCs, mostly from graft donor cells, taken 360 days after TCRalphabeta/CD19-depleted stem cell transplant. This receptor carries the CDR3 CASSQEGQGGQETQYF. In nucleotide form, the sequence is TGCGCCAGCAGCCAAGAGGGACAGGGAGGCCAAGAGACCCAGTACTTC.